The next 21 T cell receptor beta chains were all read from a single sample in a study of T cells in Graves' hyperthyroidism and ophthalmopathy. From RNA transcripts, TCR beta CDR3 regions were amplified. The TCR CDR3 first-round RT-PCR relied on the HTBI primer set. TCRdb ran MiXCR on the multiplex PCR reads and lists one entry per CDR3 protein. This sample has some 570,000 distinct CDR3 sequences; approximately 14% occur once, and the top ten carry less than 9%. Sequencing used blood. The origin of the receptors is a woman between 18 and 29 years old with Graves' ophthalmopathy.

This clonotype was counted at least ten times. The gene calls are TRBV10-3 and TRBJ1-2; a possible D gene is TRBD1 (6 bases). The CDR3 covers 15 residues. Germline V gene data show CDR1 as ENHRY and CDR2 as SYGVKD. The V end lost 3 bases, the J end lost 10 bases, and 21 bases lay between the germline ends. The CDR3 loop reads CAISDPGTSSPIYTF. CDR3 in DNA: TGTGCCATCAGTGATCCCGGGACATCCAGCCCGATCTACACCTTC.

This clonotype was seen repeatedly, ten times or more. The V and J genes are TRBV7-2 and TRBJ2-3; a weak D match, TRBD1 (5 bases). CDR1 is SGHTA and CDR2 is FQGNSA in the germline V gene. V was clipped by 2 bases and J by 6 bases, with 12 bases between them. The CDR3 runs 14 residues. In nucleotides, the CDR3 is TGTGCCAGCAGCTTAAAACTGGGGCGGGATACGCAGTATTTT. It translates to CASSLKLGRDTQYF.

This clonotype was recorded at least ten times. The rearrangement links TRBV7-2 to TRBJ1-1, with 7 bases that match TRBD1. Germline assignment: CDR1 SGHTA and CDR2 FQGNSA. The trim removed 0 bases at V and 1 base at J, leaving 2 bases unmatched. The CDR3 contains 15 residues. In DNA, the CDR3 is TGTGCCAGCAGCTTAGCACAGGGGAGGAACACTGAAGCTTTCTTT. This gives the protein CASSLAQGRNTEAFF. The entire variable domain, with the rest obtained from reference TRBV7-2 and TRBJ1-1, is as follows: GAGVSQSPSNKVTEKGKDVELRCDPISGHTALYWYRQSLGQGLEFLIYFQGNSAPDKSGLPSDRFSAERTGGSVSTLTIQRTQQEDSAVYLCASSLAQGRNTEAFFGQGTRLTVV.

To note about this clonotype: The conserved phenylalanine or tryptophan normally closing the CDR3 is absent here, so this likely arose from a read error. V gene TRBV20-1 combines with J gene TRBJ2-1; weak D call: TRBD1 (5 bases). Germline-derived CDR1 and CDR2 are DFQATT and SNEGSKA (reference sequence). The CDR3 runs 15 residues. Trimming removed 4 bases from V and 4 bases from J, with 17 bases in between. CDR3 nucleotide sequence: TGCAGTGCTAATGGGGCGCCTATACAATACAATGAGCAGTTCCTC. Its protein product is CSANGAPIQYNEQFL.

This clonotype was found many times. The chain couples TRBV7-3 to TRBJ2-1, with D uncertain. The germline V gene encodes CDR1 SGHTA and CDR2 FQGTGA. V lost 3 bases, J lost 3 bases, and 9 bases lay in between. The CDR3 loop spans 14 amino acids. This chain's CDR3 is CASSFGRNYNEQFF. CDR3 DNA: TGTGCCAGCAGCTTTGGCAGGAACTACAATGAGCAGTTCTTC.

CDR3 DNA sequence: TGTGCCAGTAGTATGCCCTGGAAGGGGAGCAATCAGCCCCAGCATTTT. It is translated as CASSMPWKGSNQPQHF. The chain is built from TRBV19 and TRBJ1-5; a possible D gene is TRBD1 (5 bases). The V end lost 3 bases, the J end lost 1 base, and 13 bases lay between the germline ends. The CDR3 runs 16 residues. Germline V gene lookup returns CDR1 LNHDA and CDR2 SQIVND (reference sequence).

The chain couples TRBV2 to TRBJ2-3, with 12 bases matching TRBD2. The CDR3 sequence is 16 residues long. Germline V gene sequence: CDR1 SNHLY, CDR2 FYNNEI. Trimming removed 8 bases from V and 3 bases from J; junction bases left unmatched: 9. In DNA, the CDR3 is TGTGCCAGCGACGGCGGGACTAGCGGGCCGACAGATACGCAGTATTTT. Translation gives CASDGGTSGPTDTQYF. Full variable domain (missing parts from reference TRBV2 and TRBJ2-3): EPEVTQTPSHQVTQMGQEVILRCVPISNHLYFYWYRQILGQKVEFLVSFYNNEISEKSEIFDDQFSVERPDGSNFTLKIRSTKLEDSAMYFCASDGGTSGPTDTQYFGPGTRLTVL.

This clonotype was seen repeatedly, ten times or more. The chain uses TRBV20-1 and TRBJ2-1; D perhaps matches TRBD2 (5 bases). V was trimmed by 4 bases and J by 0 bases, leaving 16 bases between them. From germline, CDR1 is DFQATT and CDR2 SNEGSKA (reference sequence). The length of the CDR3 is 16 residues. CDR3 nucleotides: TGCAGTGCTAATTACCTAACGGGAATCTCCTACAATGAGCAGTTCTTC. It is translated as CSANYLTGISYNEQFF.

This clonotype was counted at least ten times. This chain links TRBV5-8 with TRBJ2-3; tentative D call: TRBD2 (5 bases). Germline assignment: CDR1 SGHTS and CDR2 YDEGEE. The CDR3 consists of 14 residues. Trimming cost V 4 bases and J 0 bases, with 9 bases left between them. This chain's CDR3 is CASSARRSTDTQYF. The CDR3 DNA reads as TGTGCCAGCAGCGCCCGGAGGAGCACAGATACGCAGTATTTT.

The gene calls are TRBV28 and TRBJ2-1; 13 nucleotides agree with TRBD2. The germline V gene has CDR1 MDHEN and CDR2 SYDVKM. The CDR3 is made up of 18 amino acids. With V trimmed by 5 bases and J by 0 bases, 7 bases remained unmatched. The CDR3 DNA sequence: TGTGCCAGCAGTCCCGGGACTAGCGGGATGAGCTCCTACAATGAGCAGTTCTTC. It specifies CASSPGTSGMSSYNEQFF.

This chain links TRBV24-1 with TRBJ2-3, with 8 nucleotides matching TRBD2. Germline trimming cut 4 bases from V and 2 bases from J; bases unmatched to any gene: 10. This CDR3 region has 17 residues. From germline, CDR1 is KGHDR and CDR2 SFDVKD. This chain's CDR3 is CATSEGGLAGSTDTQYF. CDR3 in DNA: TGTGCCACCAGTGAGGGTGGCTTAGCGGGATCCACAGATACGCAGTATTTT.

There are a few counts of this clonotype. The genes are TRBV6-6 and TRBJ1-6, with D hard to call. V gave up 0 bases and J gave up 7 bases, with 13 bases separating them. Germline CDR1 MNHNY, CDR2 SVGAGI (reference sequence). This CDR3 has 16 amino acids. The CDR3 region is CASSYSGSTWNSPLHF. In DNA form, the CDR3 reads TGTGCCAGCAGTTACTCAGGGAGTACCTGGAATTCACCCCTCCACTTT.

The chain joins TRBV19 to TRBJ1-5; maybe TRBD1 (6 bases). Germline V lookup: CDR1 LNHDA, CDR2 SQIVND (reference sequence). This CDR3 has 15 amino acids. Between the trimmed V and J ends, which lost 6 bases and 0 bases, there was a span of 12 bases. The CDR3 sequence: CASRTTGISNQPQHF. Written as DNA, the CDR3 is TGTGCCAGTAGAACCACAGGGATTAGCAATCAGCCCCAGCATTTT.

This sequence joins TRBV7-8 and TRBJ1-2; 8 bases match TRBD1. CDR3 length equals 16 residues. The germline V gene encodes CDR1 SGHVS and CDR2 FQNEAQ. Germline trimming cut 0 bases from V and 1 base from J; bases unmatched to any gene: 4. The chain's CDR3 is CASSLAGQDFNYGYTF. CDR3 DNA: TGTGCCAGCAGCTTAGCGGGACAGGACTTTAACTATGGCTACACCTTC.

A remark on this clonotype: It may be a read error: a sequence one base away is much more abundant. V gene TRBV13 combines with J gene TRBJ1-2; D uncertain. Germline CDR1 and CDR2: PRHDT and FYEKMQ (reference sequence). The CDR3 contains 14 residues. With 4 bases removed from V and 9 bases from J, the gap between germline ends came to 18 bases. The CDR3 DNA follows: TGTGCCAGCAGCTGGGCCGGTGGGAAACGTAGCTACACCTTC. Its protein is CASSWAGGKRSYTF.

This sequence joins TRBV28 and TRBJ1-4; D may be TRBD1 (6 bases). Per the germline V gene, CDR1 is MDHEN and CDR2 is SYDVKM. The CDR3 contains 14 residues. Trimming shortened V by 8 bases and J by 7 bases, and 17 bases separated the two germline ends. The CDR3 region is CASALRDMGEKLFF. The CDR3 DNA reads TGTGCCAGCGCCCTCCGGGACATGGGTGAAAAACTGTTTTTT.

This clonotype was recorded many times. The rearrangement uses TRBV5-1 and TRBJ2-1, with 12 bases that match TRBD1. Germline assignment: CDR1 SGHRS and CDR2 YFSETQ. V lost 4 bases and J lost 3; bases outside the gene matches: 5. CDR3 length: 16 amino acids. This CDR3 reads CASSMGQGAGYNEQFF. DNA for the CDR3: TGCGCCAGCAGCATGGGACAGGGGGCCGGCTACAATGAGCAGTTCTTC.

This clonotype was counted many times. The chain links TRBV9 to TRBJ2-7, with D perhaps matching TRBD1 (6 bases). The CDR3 sequence is 15 residues long. V was trimmed by 0 bases and J by 3 bases, leaving 13 bases between them. Germline values: CDR1 SGDLS, CDR2 YYNGEE. As DNA, the CDR3 is TGTGCCAGCAGCGTAGAACCAGGGGATTTCTACGAGCAGTACTTC. Translation: CASSVEPGDFYEQYF.

The chain recombines TRBV27 with TRBJ2-6; the D gene is possibly TRBD2 (7 bases). The germline V and J ends were trimmed by 2 bases and 3 bases, with 11 bases remaining between them. The CDR3 consists of 16 residues. Germline CDR1 MNHEY, CDR2 SMNVEV (reference sequence). The CDR3 here is CASSLRGGGGANVLTF. CDR3 DNA: TGTGCCAGCAGTTTAAGGGGGGGGGGTGGGGCCAACGTCCTGACTTTC.

Only a few counts were recorded for this clonotype. The chain links TRBV4-2 to TRBJ2-2; 9 bases align to TRBD1. CDR1 and CDR2 (germline): LGHNA, YNFKEQ. Unmatched junction bases numbered 9, after V lost 5 bases and J lost 5 bases. The CDR3 contains 16 residues. The CDR3 spells CASSFRGTGSTGELFF. In DNA, the CDR3 is TGTGCCAGCAGCTTCCGTGGGACAGGGTCAACCGGGGAGCTGTTTTTT.

This clonotype was seen a handful of times. The chain couples TRBV19 to TRBJ1-1; TRBD1 agrees at 9 bases. CDR3 length: 16 residues. Germline V gene data show CDR1 as LNHDA and CDR2 as SQIVND (reference sequence). V lost 5 bases to trimming and J lost 11 bases; unmatched junction nucleotides: 18. The CDR3 spells CASSLPTGTGMFSAFF. As DNA, the CDR3 is TGTGCCAGTAGTCTGCCCACCGGGACAGGGATGTTTAGTGCTTTCTTT.